These T cell receptor beta chains were read from a single sample in a study of lymphopenia after photon versus proton radiotherapy. Libraries were prepared by immunoSEQ multiplex PCR; TCRdb keeps only in-frame clonotypes and omits some of them. The sample lists 25,000 to 30,000 clones, around 81% seen once, with approximately 30% in the top ten. Sample: peripheral blood, taken from a patient treated with photon-based radiotherapy. These receptor sequences come from a man in his fifties with gastric cancer. Both conserved end residues are part of each CDR3. The D gene is left open where the match is weak. Only part of the rows carry a size: once, few, many, or a class if the clone is expanded.

CDR3: CASSKRTGSSYNEQFF
DNA: TGTGCCAGCAGCAAACGGACAGGGAGCTCCTACAATGAGCAGTTCTTC
size: -
D: -
J: TRBJ2-1
V: TRBV21-1

CDR3: CASSPGTGGDHEKLFF
DNA: TGTGCCAGCTCCCCCGGGACAGGGGGCGACCATGAAAAACTGTTTTTT
size: -
D: TRBD1
J: TRBJ1-4
V: TRBV18

CDR3: CASSPTRPTDTQYF
DNA: TGTGCCAGCAGCCCCACTAGACCCACAGATACGCAGTATTTT
size: -
D: -
J: TRBJ2-3
V: TRBV7-9

CDR3: CASSLALSETQYF
DNA: TGTGCCAGCAGCTTGGCCCTCAGCGAGACCCAGTACTTC
size: -
D: -
J: TRBJ2-5
V: TRBV5-6

CDR3: CASSAIRGGEQFF
DNA: TGTGCCAGCAGTGCGATCAGGGGAGGTGAGCAGTTCTTC
size: few
D: -
J: TRBJ2-1
V: TRBV27

CDR3: CASSPGYGTGELFF
DNA: TGTGCCAGCAGCCCAGGGTACGGCACCGGGGAGCTGTTTTTT
size: -
D: -
J: TRBJ2-2
V: TRBV11-3

CDR3: CASSLWQGDQPQHF
DNA: TGTGCCAGCAGCTTGTGGCAGGGGGATCAGCCCCAGCATTTT
size: -
D: TRBD1
J: TRBJ1-5
V: TRBV5-5

CDR3: CAWSGLIKTATVTGELFF
DNA: TGTGCCTGGAGTGGCTTAATCAAAACAGCGACAGTCACCGGGGAGCTGTTTTTT
size: -
D: -
J: TRBJ2-2
V: TRBV30

CDR3: CASRTAGASYNEQFF
DNA: TGTGCCAGCAGAACAGCGGGGGCGTCCTACAATGAGCAGTTCTTC
size: once
D: TRBD2
J: TRBJ2-1
V: TRBV27

CDR3: CASSPGSLNTEAFF
DNA: TGTGCCAGCTCACCCGGTTCTTTGAACACTGAAGCTTTCTTT
size: -
D: -
J: TRBJ1-1
V: TRBV18

CDR3: CASSDGRGLLGNTIYF
DNA: TGCGCCAGCAGTGATGGCAGGGGGCTTCTAGGAAACACCATATATTTT
size: -
D: TRBD1
J: TRBJ1-3
V: TRBV10-2

CDR3: CASSYNGGVNEQFF
DNA: TGTGCCAGCAGTTACAACGGGGGGGTTAATGAGCAGTTCTTC
size: once
D: TRBD2
J: TRBJ2-1
V: TRBV6-5

CDR3: CASSAGANTEAFF
DNA: TGTGCCAGCAGTGCCGGGGCGAACACTGAAGCTTTCTTT
size: -
D: -
J: TRBJ1-1
V: TRBV6-4

CDR3: CASTKPVSGANVLTF
DNA: TGTGCCAGCACGAAGCCCGTCTCTGGGGCCAACGTCCTGACTTTC
size: -
D: -
J: TRBJ2-6
V: TRBV6-1

CDR3: CASSFQGGDNSPLHF
DNA: TGTGCCAGCTCGTTTCAGGGGGGGGATAATTCACCCCTCCACTTT
size: -
D: TRBD1
J: TRBJ1-6
V: TRBV18

CDR3: CASWRGTGYTDTQYF
DNA: TGTGCCAGCTGGCGCGGGACAGGGTACACAGATACGCAGTATTTT
size: -
D: TRBD1
J: TRBJ2-3
V: TRBV2

CDR3: CASSRSGTGVSPLHF
DNA: TGTGCCAGCAGCCGATCCGGGACAGGGGTTTCACCCCTCCACTTT
size: -
D: TRBD1
J: TRBJ1-6
V: TRBV7-9

CDR3: CATSRVRNDYTF
DNA: TGTGCCACCAGCAGAGTGAGGAACGACTACACCTTC
size: -
D: -
J: TRBJ1-2
V: TRBV15

CDR3: CASKKQGLETEAFF
DNA: TGTGCCAGTAAAAAACAGGGGTTAGAGACTGAAGCTTTCTTT
size: -
D: TRBD1
J: TRBJ1-1
V: TRBV19

CDR3: CASSLPGFETQYF
DNA: TGCGCCAGCAGCTTGCCCGGGTTCGAGACCCAGTACTTC
size: -
D: -
J: TRBJ2-5
V: TRBV5-1

CDR3: CASSPNPGQGVAFF
DNA: TGTGCCAGCTCACCTAATCCGGGACAGGGCGTCGCTTTCTTT
size: -
D: TRBD1
J: TRBJ1-1
V: TRBV18

CDR3: CASSYDYEQFF
DNA: TGTGCCAGCAGCTACGATTATGAGCAGTTCTTC
size: -
D: -
J: TRBJ2-1
V: TRBV11-1

CDR3: CASSLSSDTRSTEAFF
DNA: TGCGCCAGCAGCTTGTCCTCGGATACGAGAAGCACTGAAGCTTTCTTT
size: -
D: -
J: TRBJ1-1
V: TRBV5-1

CDR3: CASSFRFETEAFF
DNA: TGTGCCAGCAGCTTCCGATTTGAGACTGAAGCTTTCTTT
size: -
D: -
J: TRBJ1-1
V: TRBV4-2

CDR3: CASSPGTGSGNTIYF
DNA: TGTGCCAGCAGCCCAGGGACAGGGTCTGGAAACACCATATATTTT
size: -
D: TRBD1
J: TRBJ1-3
V: TRBV7-6

CDR3: CASSLGTGMTPLHF
DNA: TGTGCCAGCAGCTTGGGAACAGGGATGACACCCCTCCACTTT
size: few
D: -
J: TRBJ1-6
V: TRBV7-8

CDR3: CAISPGVWEKLFF
DNA: TGTGCCATCAGTCCAGGGGTCTGGGAAAAACTGTTTTTT
size: -
D: -
J: TRBJ1-4
V: TRBV10-3

CDR3: CASSLGQGAEKLFF
DNA: TGTGCCAGCAGCTTGGGACAGGGGGCGGAAAAACTGTTTTTT
size: -
D: TRBD1
J: TRBJ1-4
V: TRBV11-2

CDR3: CASREGGNQPQHF
DNA: TGTGCCAGCAGAGAGGGGGGTAATCAGCCCCAGCATTTT
size: few
D: -
J: TRBJ1-5
V: TRBV7-2

CDR3: CASGAGTGGYQPQHF
DNA: TGTGCCAGCGGAGCCGGGACAGGGGGGTATCAGCCCCAGCATTTT
size: once
D: TRBD1
J: TRBJ1-5
V: TRBV6-1

CDR3: CAWSGINSPLHF
DNA: TGTGCCTGGAGTGGGATTAATTCACCCCTCCACTTT
size: -
D: -
J: TRBJ1-6
V: TRBV30

CDR3: CASSEGTTNTEAFF
DNA: TGCGCCAGCAGTGAGGGAACGACGAACACTGAAGCTTTCTTT
size: -
D: -
J: TRBJ1-1
V: TRBV10-1

CDR3: CASSVGGADTQYF
DNA: TGTGCCAGTAGTGTCGGGGGGGCAGATACGCAGTATTTT
size: -
D: TRBD2
J: TRBJ2-3
V: TRBV19

CDR3: CASSSRTYEQYF
DNA: TGTGCCAGCAGCAGCAGGACCTACGAGCAGTACTTC
size: -
D: -
J: TRBJ2-7
V: TRBV21-1

CDR3: CASSIVRTGGASPLHF
DNA: TGTGCCAGTAGTATAGTGAGGACAGGGGGCGCTTCACCCCTCCACTTT
size: once
D: TRBD1
J: TRBJ1-6
V: TRBV19

CDR3: CASSRTGRTGTGAYNEQFF
DNA: TGTGCCAGCAGTAGGACAGGCCGGACCGGGACTGGGGCCTACAATGAGCAGTTCTTC
size: few
D: -
J: TRBJ2-1
V: TRBV6-4

CDR3: CASSLTKGTGELFF
DNA: TGTGCCAGCAGCTTAACGAAGGGGACCGGGGAGCTGTTTTTT
size: -
D: -
J: TRBJ2-2
V: TRBV7-3

CDR3: CASHRDSSTDTQYF
DNA: TGTGCCTCCCACCGGGACAGTAGCACAGATACGCAGTATTTT
size: -
D: TRBD1
J: TRBJ2-3
V: TRBV30

CDR3: CASSLALAGGGYNEQFF
DNA: TGTGCCAGCAGCTTAGCACTAGCGGGGGGGGGATACAATGAGCAGTTCTTC
size: -
D: TRBD2
J: TRBJ2-1
V: TRBV7-8

CDR3: CASSYGRSGDTEAFF
DNA: TGTGCCAGCAGTTACGGTCGATCGGGGGACACTGAAGCTTTCTTT
size: -
D: -
J: TRBJ1-1
V: TRBV6-6

CDR3: CASSLTPSSTDTQYF
DNA: TGTGCCAGCAGCTTAACCCCGTCTAGCACAGATACGCAGTATTTT
size: -
D: -
J: TRBJ2-3
V: TRBV7-3

CDR3: CAVPTGRSNEKLFF
DNA: TGTGCAGTTCCGACAGGGAGGAGTAATGAAAAACTGTTTTTT
size: -
D: TRBD1
J: TRBJ1-4
V: TRBV7-9

CDR3: CASSSGLAGEKLFF
DNA: TGTGCCAGCAGCTCAGGGTTGGCGGGGGAAAAACTGTTTTTT
size: -
D: -
J: TRBJ1-4
V: TRBV5-8

CDR3: CASSLFSYEQYF
DNA: TGTGCCAGCAGCTTGTTCTCTTACGAGCAGTACTTC
size: -
D: -
J: TRBJ2-7
V: TRBV5-6

CDR3: CASSLTGARGYTF
DNA: TGCGCCAGCAGCTTGACGGGGGCACGTGGCTACACCTTC
size: -
D: -
J: TRBJ1-2
V: TRBV5-1

CDR3: CAISTRQGEQFF
DNA: TGTGCCATCAGTACCCGTCAGGGTGAGCAGTTCTTC
size: -
D: -
J: TRBJ2-1
V: TRBV10-3

CDR3: CASSLKGNWAGELFF
DNA: TGTGCCAGCAGCTTAAAGGGGAACTGGGCCGGGGAGCTGTTTTTT
size: -
D: -
J: TRBJ2-2
V: TRBV7-3

CDR3: CASSFSLHEQYF
DNA: TGTGCCAGCAGCTTCTCTCTCCACGAGCAGTACTTC
size: -
D: -
J: TRBJ2-7
V: TRBV5-5

CDR3: CASSLAGTGANVLTF
DNA: TGTGCCAGCAGCTTGGCAGGGACCGGGGCCAACGTCCTGACTTTC
size: -
D: -
J: TRBJ2-6
V: TRBV5-6

CDR3: CSVEPGPWGTEAFF
DNA: TGCAGCGTGGAACCGGGACCCTGGGGGACTGAAGCTTTCTTT
size: -
D: -
J: TRBJ1-1
V: TRBV29-1

CDR3: CASRTTGFAGYTF
DNA: TGTGCCAGTAGGACGACAGGGTTCGCTGGCTACACCTTC
size: few
D: TRBD1
J: TRBJ1-2
V: TRBV19

CDR3: CASSEGGAGAYYEQYF
DNA: TGTGCCAGCAGCGAGGGCGGAGCGGGGGCTTACTACGAGCAGTACTTC
size: -
D: TRBD2
J: TRBJ2-7
V: TRBV9

CDR3: CASSFRQGAATDTQYF
DNA: TGTGCCAGCAGTTTCCGACAGGGGGCGGCGACAGATACGCAGTATTTT
size: -
D: TRBD1
J: TRBJ2-3
V: TRBV27

CDR3: CASSFVALDNSPLHF
DNA: TGTGCCAGCAGTTTCGTTGCTCTGGATAATTCACCCCTCCACTTT
size: -
D: -
J: TRBJ1-6
V: TRBV27

CDR3: CAWSGLGRSQPQHF
DNA: TGTGCCTGGAGTGGCCTAGGGCGGAGTCAGCCCCAGCATTTT
size: -
D: -
J: TRBJ1-5
V: TRBV30

CDR3: CASSFNGPYGYTF
DNA: TGTGCCAGCAGCTTTAACGGCCCCTATGGCTACACCTTC
size: -
D: -
J: TRBJ1-2
V: TRBV7-9